What follows are 4 T cell receptor beta chains derived from one specimen sequenced in a study of CD8 T cells in ankylosing spondylitis. General study findings and limits: There was a TCR beta motif, made of 7 or 8 highly homologous variants, that appeared characteristic of ankylosing spondylitis blood.

These receptors lack a known antigen. TCRdb redid the calling of the 5' RACE reads with MiXCR, one entry per CDR3 protein. Among over 200,000 distinct CDR3 sequences listed, approximately 16% were seen once. Sequenced: blood, either unsorted or a sorted T cell fraction (not recorded which). These receptors all stem from a male donor with ankylosing spondylitis.

This clonotype turned up a few times. The chain combines TRBV4-1 with TRBJ1-2; D remains unclear. CDR1 MGHRA and CDR2 YSYEKL come from the germline V gene. Trimming pared 1 base from V and 1 base from J, leaving 10 bases between. The CDR3 consists of 15 residues. The CDR3 protein is CASSQARTDNYGYTF. DNA of the CDR3: TGCGCCAGCAGCCAAGCTAGGACGGATAACTATGGCTACACCTTC.

The chain couples TRBV6-5 to TRBJ1-1; 7 bases line up with TRBD1. This CDR3 has 15 residues. From germline, CDR1 is MNHEY and CDR2 SVGAGI. With V trimmed by 0 bases and J by 0 bases, 1 base remained unmatched. This chain's CDR3 is CASSYSTGLNTEAFF. In DNA form, the CDR3 reads TGTGCCAGCAGTTACTCGACAGGGCTGAACACTGAAGCTTTCTTT.

The rearrangement joins TRBV7-2 to TRBJ1-5; D is unclear. The CDR3 has 15 residues. The germline V and J ends were trimmed by 5 bases and 7 bases, with 18 bases remaining between them. Germline-derived CDR1 and CDR2 are SGHTA and FQGNSA. The CDR3 sequence: CASSPTLGWGQPQHF. For the CDR3, the DNA is TGTGCCAGCAGCCCGACCCTGGGGTGGGGACAGCCCCAGCATTTT.

This clonotype has a count of ten or more. V gene TRBV6-5 combines with J gene TRBJ2-1; D is ambiguous. From germline, CDR1 is MNHEY and CDR2 SVGAGI. V was pared by 2 bases and J by 7 bases, with 6 bases between. This CDR3 contains 12 residues. CDR3 sequence: CASSYNGNEQFF. In nucleotides, the CDR3 is TGTGCCAGCAGTTACAATGGGAATGAGCAGTTCTTC.